This T cell receptor beta chain was documented in a study of control samples from healthy donors and cancer patients. Using immunoSEQ multiplex PCR, the repertoire was profiled, and TCRdb retains in-frame clones only, with some absent. This table has some 120,000 clones, around 90% appearing once. The V gene lost 5 bases and the J gene lost 6 bases, with 17 bases spanning the gap. The germline gives CDR1 SGHNT, CDR2 YENEEA. The CDR3 runs 15 residues. V is TRBV11-3 and J is TRBJ2-1; D is ambiguous. The TCR sequence derives from a man aged 18-30 years in good health. Sample: blood. The DNA for the CDR3 is TGTGCCAGCAGCCCGCCCGGGTCAGGACGCAATGAGCAGTTCTTC. Amino acid sequence: CASSPPGSGRNEQFF.